This T cell receptor (beta chain) was captured by sequencing in a study of blood T cell repertoires in COVID-19 (dated by TCRdb to about 2020). Turning to the overall study: Collaborator samples came from the United States, Italy and Spain and covered acute and convalescent phases of COVID-19. Samples were obtained from the ongoing ImmuneRACE study (first 160 participants) and from approximately 1,200 subjects provided by 6 global collaborators. Subjects who had been exposed to COVID-19, were actively infected with it, or had recovered from it provided the deeply sampled blood TCRbeta repertoires that made up the dataset. HLA class I and class II types, where available, came from metadata supplied by the sample provider rather than from assay-based typing. The material from the prospective study consisted of cDNA or gDNA derived from T cells, B-cell-depleted T cells, or PBMCs. Sample metadata almost always included a de-identified subject ID, COVID-19 status, age in years and sex. The repertoires were made available in a free public database intended to serve as a resource for research on the immune response to SARS-CoV-2.

The CDR3 sequence holds 17 residues, the cysteine and phenylalanine included. The only DNA kept is the CDR3, 51 bases in frame from the first base. V and J are trimmed by 5 bases and 2 bases, and the gene matches miss 7 bases of the junction. Reading the germline V gene gives CDR1 MDHEN and CDR2 SYDVKM. TCRbeta CDR3 regions were amplified from genomic DNA by means of the immunoSEQ Assay, a bias-controlled multiplex PCR. Turning to the authors' computational methods: Within the assay, amplification of reference gene primers was used to estimate how many nucleated cells each sample contained. Sequence reads were collapsed and filtered to measure the absolute abundance of every unique TCRbeta CDR3 rearrangement. For each sample, productive Simpson clonality was calculated as the square root of Simpson's diversity index over productive rearrangements. TCRdb provides this immuneACCESS table in a form limited to in-frame rearrangements. Some clones are lacking; in checked studies, under half of them reflect an unresolved V gene, and why the rest are absent is not known. Clone size and the V and J calls come from that table; the DNA yielded D and trimming. The sample data list over 250,000 clones, and more than 75% of these were observed just once. Together, the top ten hold 0.95% to 1% of the sample.

Broad study findings and their caveats: How much clinical and demographic metadata was included differed by source and by participant, and the metadata was provided uncurated.

In regard to this clone: The specificity of this receptor is unknown. It has no much larger one-base neighbor in the sample; base qualities were not kept.

A second Seattle source provided samples from volunteer blood donors who had recovered from COVID-19. The collaborating institutions used their own protocols to collect whole blood in K2EDTA tubes. For TCRbeta analysis, collaborators shipped samples as frozen whole blood, isolated PBMCs, or DNA extracted from either of those sample types. The chain joins TRBV28 to TRBJ2-6, with 9 bases aligning to TRBD1. Sequenced sample: peripheral blood. This TCR was sampled from a woman aged 40 to 50 who had recovered from COVID-19. The CDR3 reads CASSPVTGGAGANVLTF. The DNA reads as follows: TGTGCCAGCAGTCCGGTCACAGGGGGCGCTGGGGCCAACGTCCTGACTTTC.